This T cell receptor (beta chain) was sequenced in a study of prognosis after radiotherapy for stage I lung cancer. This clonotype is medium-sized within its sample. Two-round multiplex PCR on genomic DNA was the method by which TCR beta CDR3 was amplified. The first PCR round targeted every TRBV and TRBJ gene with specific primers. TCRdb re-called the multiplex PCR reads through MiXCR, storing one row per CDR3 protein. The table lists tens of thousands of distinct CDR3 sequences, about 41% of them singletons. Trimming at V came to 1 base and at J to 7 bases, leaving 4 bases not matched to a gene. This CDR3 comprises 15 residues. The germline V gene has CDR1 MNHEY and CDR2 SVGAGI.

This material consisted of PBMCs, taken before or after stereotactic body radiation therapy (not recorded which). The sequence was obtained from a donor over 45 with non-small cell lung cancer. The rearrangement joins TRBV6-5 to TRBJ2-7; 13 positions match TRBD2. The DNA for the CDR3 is TGTGCCAGCAGTTACTTGACTAGCGGGGGGCGGGAGCAGTACTTC. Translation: CASSYLTSGGREQYF.